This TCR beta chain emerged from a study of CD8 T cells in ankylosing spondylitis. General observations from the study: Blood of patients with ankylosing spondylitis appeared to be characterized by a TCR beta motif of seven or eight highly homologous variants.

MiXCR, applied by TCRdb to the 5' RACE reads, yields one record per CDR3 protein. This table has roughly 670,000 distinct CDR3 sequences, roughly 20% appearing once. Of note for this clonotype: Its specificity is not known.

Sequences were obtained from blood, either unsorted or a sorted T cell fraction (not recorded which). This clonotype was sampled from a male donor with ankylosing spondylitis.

DNA for the CDR3: TGTGCCAGCAGCCCCCTCACCGGGACAGGAGACAAAAACATTCAGTACTTC. Its protein is CASSPLTGTGDKNIQYF. This chain uses TRBV28 with TRBJ2-4, with 8 bases fitting TRBD1. Germline trimming cut 6 bases from V and 3 bases from J; bases unmatched to any gene: 13. The CDR3 has 17 amino acids. Germline CDR1 reads MDHEN; CDR2 reads SYDVKM.